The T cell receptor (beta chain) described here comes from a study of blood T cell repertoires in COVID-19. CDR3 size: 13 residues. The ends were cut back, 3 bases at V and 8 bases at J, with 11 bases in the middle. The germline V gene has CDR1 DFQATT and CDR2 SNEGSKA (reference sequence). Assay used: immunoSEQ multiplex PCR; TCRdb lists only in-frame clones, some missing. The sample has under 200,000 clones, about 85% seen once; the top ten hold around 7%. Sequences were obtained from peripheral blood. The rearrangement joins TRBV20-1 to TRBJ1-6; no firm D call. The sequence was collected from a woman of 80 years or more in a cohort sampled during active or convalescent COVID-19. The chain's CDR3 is CSASGLRDSPLHF. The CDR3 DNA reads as TGCAGTGCTAGTGGTCTGAGAGATTCACCCCTCCACTTT.